The 18 T cell receptor beta chains presented below share a single source sample, sequenced in a study of shared T cell receptors in the human thymus (dated by TCRdb to the early 2020s). The method behind the library was the immunoSEQ multiplex PCR assay. Entries here come from immuneACCESS through TCRdb and include only in-frame sequences with V and J called. Some clones fail to appear in such tables; in the studies checked, an unresolved V gene covers under half of the shortfall, and the cause of the remainder is unknown. The sample records approximately 730,000 clones, approximately 83% of which are singletons. About 0.0098% of the sample is held by the ten biggest clonotypes. This sample also belongs to another study, concerning human thymus T cells.

The specimen sequenced was thymocytes. These receptors were taken from a girl under three years old with a congenital heart defect. Donor details come from another sample of the same person, matched by shared clones.

The chain combines TRBV4-1 with TRBJ1-1, with TRBD1 matching over 12 bases. V gave up 4 bases and J gave up 5 bases; unmatched junction bases: 2. In germline, CDR1 is MGHRA, CDR2 YSYEKL. The CDR3 spans 14 residues. The CDR3 DNA reads TGCGCCAGCAGCCGGGACAGGGGGCGGACTGAAGCTTTCTTT. Amino acid sequence: CASSRDRGRTEAFF.

The genes are TRBV21-1 and TRBJ1-5; the tabulated D call, TRBD1, remains unverified against the DNA. TRBV21-1 is a pseudogene. This CDR3 has 14 residues. CDR3 sequence: CASSKAQPIQPQHF. For the CDR3, the DNA is TGTGCCAGCAGCAAAGCACAGCCAATTCAGCCCCAGCATTTT.

The chain has TRBV7-2 and TRBJ2-7; a possible D gene is TRBD1 (7 bases). The germline V and J ends were trimmed by 5 bases and 1 base, with 15 bases remaining between them. This CDR3 spans 15 amino acids. The germline V gene has CDR1 SGHTA and CDR2 FQGNSA. CDR3 region: CASSPPTGRSYEQYF. CDR3 coding DNA: TGTGCCAGCAGCCCACCGACAGGGAGGTCCTACGAGCAGTACTTC.

This clone was seen more than once but under ten times. The J gene is TRBJ2-7, the V gene TRBV28; 7 nucleotides line up with TRBD2. Germline V gives CDR1 MDHEN, CDR2 SYDVKM. The CDR3 consists of 16 residues. V lost 5 bases, J lost 2 bases, and 12 bases stayed unmatched. CDR3 sequence (DNA): TGTGCCAGCAGTCACCCATTGCGGCGGGGGACCTACGAGCAGTACTTC. Residues: CASSHPLRRGTYEQYF. Complete variable domain (other parts from reference TRBV28 and TRBJ2-7): DVKVTQSSRYLVKRTGEKVFLECVQDMDHENMFWYRQDPGLGLRLIYFSYDVKMKEKGDIPEGYSVSREKKERFSLILESASTNQTSMYLCASSHPLRRGTYEQYFGPGTRLTVT.

The chain links TRBV7-9 to TRBJ2-7; TRBD1 matches 8 bases. The germline CDR1 and CDR2 sequences are SEHNR and FQNEAQ (reference sequence). V was clipped by 5 bases and J by 4 bases; unmatched bases: 4. This CDR3 region has 13 residues. The DNA of the CDR3 is TGTGCCAGCAGCAGCAGGGGGCGTTACGAGCAGTACTTC. This encodes CASSSRGRYEQYF.

V usage is TRBV5-1 and J usage is TRBJ2-5; 10 bases are a match to TRBD2. Germline CDR1 reads SGHRS; CDR2 reads YFSETQ. The CDR3 runs 15 residues. The trim removed 1 base at V and 3 bases at J, leaving 3 bases unmatched. CDR3 amino acids: CASSLRLAGEETQYF. The DNA for the CDR3 is TGCGCCAGCAGCTTGCGGCTAGCGGGGGAAGAGACCCAGTACTTC.

This chain uses TRBV10-1 with TRBJ1-1, with D unclear. The germline gives CDR1 WNHNN, CDR2 SYGVQD (reference sequence). The CDR3 is 14 residues long. V shed 0 bases and J shed 2 bases, with 7 bases lying between them. CDR3 bases: TGCGCCAGCAGTGAGTCGAGGACTAACACTGAAGCTTTCTTT. Amino acid sequence: CASSESRTNTEAFF.

The chain is built from TRBV10-1 and TRBJ1-1; 7 nucleotides line up with TRBD1. This CDR3 region has 17 residues. The germline gives CDR1 WNHNN, CDR2 SYGVQD (reference sequence). With V trimmed by 4 bases and J by 1 base, 12 bases remained unmatched. The DNA for the CDR3 is TGCGCCAGCAGTGCCATACAGGGGATGGAGGGGAACACTGAAGCTTTCTTT. It is translated as CASSAIQGMEGNTEAFF.

The rearrangement joins TRBV4-2 to TRBJ2-5, with D hard to call. This CDR3 has 13 amino acids. Germline V gives CDR1 LGHNA, CDR2 YNFKEQ. The ends were cut back, 4 bases at V and 0 bases at J, with 6 bases in the middle. CDR3 residues: CASSPRYQETQYF. CDR3 nucleotide sequence: TGTGCCAGCAGCCCCAGATACCAAGAGACCCAGTACTTC.

This sequence joins TRBV5-1 and TRBJ2-2; a weak D match, TRBD1 (6 bases). Trimming pared 2 bases from V and 3 bases from J, leaving 11 bases between. The germline V gene encodes CDR1 SGHRS and CDR2 YFSETQ. The CDR3 extends over 15 amino acids. The CDR3 DNA sequence: TGCGCCAGCAGCTTTTGGGGGCACGACACCGGGGAGCTGTTTTTT. Translated, it gives CASSFWGHDTGELFF.

The chain uses TRBV14 and TRBJ2-3; 13 bases line up with TRBD2. CDR3 size: 21 residues. V trimming: 2 bases; J trimming: 3 bases; junction bases outside the gene matches: 17. Per germline, CDR1 SGHDN and CDR2 FVKESK. CDR3: CASSQTGTGTSGVSRTDTQYF. For the CDR3, the DNA is TGTGCCAGCAGCCAAACCGGAACCGGGACTAGCGGGGTCTCGAGGACAGATACGCAGTATTTT.

This clone was counted between two and nine times. The chain is built from TRBV6-5 and TRBJ2-2, with no clear D. Trimming shortened V by 1 base and J by 0 bases, and 9 bases separated the two germline ends. The CDR3 contains 16 residues. Germline-derived CDR1 and CDR2 are MNHEY and SVGAGI. The CDR3, as DNA: TGTGCCAGCAGTTACTTTCCTACCTCGAACACCGGGGAGCTGTTTTTT. Protein product: CASSYFPTSNTGELFF.

The V gene is TRBV9, the J gene TRBJ2-1; 9 positions match TRBD1. After removal of 0 bases from V and 2 bases from J, the junction contained 9 bases not matched to a gene. Germline V gene sequence: CDR1 SGDLS, CDR2 YYNGEE. This CDR3 region has 18 residues. The CDR3 nucleotides are TGTGCCAGCAGCGTAGTATCGTGTCGACAGGGGGCCTACAATGAGCAGTTCTTC. Its translation: CASSVVSCRQGAYNEQFF.

The chain employs TRBV14 and TRBJ1-4, with TRBD1 as a possible D gene (5 bases). The CDR3 totals 17 residues. Trimming took off 0 bases at V and 0 bases at J, with 11 bases between the two ends. The germline V gene encodes CDR1 SGHDN and CDR2 FVKESK. The CDR3 loop is CASSQENRTTTNEKLFF. CDR3 nucleotide sequence: TGTGCCAGCAGCCAAGAAAACAGGACTACAACTAATGAAAAACTGTTTTTT.

The chain couples TRBV5-4 to TRBJ1-1, with D hard to call. The CDR3 totals 15 residues. Germline loops: CDR1 SGHNT, CDR2 YYREEE (reference sequence). The ends were cut back, 5 bases at V and 1 base at J, with 15 bases in the middle. Here the CDR3 DNA reads TGTGCCAGCAGTCCTCCTCCGGGAACGAACACTGAAGCTTTCTTT. Its translation is CASSPPPGTNTEAFF.

The chain uses TRBV15 and TRBJ2-1, with 8 bases lining up with TRBD2. Germline loops: CDR1 LNHNV, CDR2 YYDKDF (reference sequence). The ends lost 7 bases at V and 2 bases at J; junction bases unmatched: 10. CDR3 size: 16 residues. In nucleotides, the CDR3 is TGTGCCACCATCCCTGGGGGCGGGGGGACCTACAATGAGCAGTTCTTC. Translation: CATIPGGGGTYNEQFF.

The chain employs TRBV11-2 and TRBJ2-5, with D possibly matching TRBD1 (6 bases). The CDR3 runs 14 residues. V was trimmed by 5 bases and J by 2 bases, leaving 12 bases between them. Germline CDR1 reads SGHAT; CDR2 reads FQNNGV. The CDR3 here is CASSPPRGQETQYF. Here the CDR3 DNA reads TGTGCCAGCAGCCCCCCGAGGGGGCAAGAGACCCAGTACTTC.

The count of this clone is one. The CDR3 region is CASSPRGQPYGYTF. The CDR3 nucleotides are TGTGCCAGCAGTCCAAGAGGACAGCCCTATGGCTACACCTTC. This chain joins TRBV27 and TRBJ1-2, with D possibly matching TRBD1 (6 bases). This CDR3 has 14 amino acids. V lost 5 bases and J lost 4, with 14 bases in between. From germline, CDR1 is MNHEY and CDR2 SMNVEV (reference sequence).